The rows below give T cell receptor beta chains drawn from one sample of a study of chemoradiotherapy in HPV16-positive cancers. Only in-frame clones appear in the TCRdb table, and some are missing; sequencing was by immunoSEQ multiplex PCR. The table shows 5,500 to 6,000 clones, with more than 65% occurring only once. Sequences were derived from tumor tissue, sampled from a patient who underwent chemoradiotherapy. These receptors came from a human donor with HPV-associated anogenital cancer. Both conserved end residues are part of each CDR3. Each record gives: V gene, J gene, CDR3 protein.

>TRBV15|TRBJ2-2
CATSRGDSIYTGELFF
>TRBV7-6|TRBJ2-3
CASSLTGTREDTQYF
>TRBV30|TRBJ1-4
CAWSDSEKLFF
>TRBV9|TRBJ2-2
CASSVVLEGPGELFF
>TRBV11-2|TRBJ2-7
CASRDTGTGGYEQYF
>TRBV19|TRBJ1-5
CASSTGQGFNQPQHF
>TRBV10-3|TRBJ1-6
CAISDSDRSPYNSPLHF
>TRBV6-6|TRBJ2-3
CASSYDRSTDTQYF
>TRBV10-3|TRBJ2-4
CAISEGGGTAKNIQYF
>TRBV6-5|TRBJ2-5
CASSYSRAGEAQYF
>TRBV29-1|TRBJ2-7
CSVGRLGEQYF
>TRBV5-5|TRBJ1-2
CASSLDGQGYGYTF
>TRBV5-5|TRBJ2-7
CASSLAGGPQYEQYF
>TRBV7-2|TRBJ1-2
CASSPSGTGSYGYTF
>TRBV7-9|TRBJ1-2
CASSPLGTPVEANYGYTF
>TRBV29-1|TRBJ1-5
CSARQTLNQPQHF
>TRBV7-9|TRBJ1-5
CASSSTGESNQPQHF
>TRBV4-1|TRBJ1-1
CASSQGMSEAFF
>TRBV5-4|TRBJ2-5
CASSEGETQYF
>TRBV5-1|TRBJ2-4
CASSLTGRNKNIQYF
>TRBV19|TRBJ1-3
CASSPAGSGNTIYF
>TRBV9|TRBJ1-1
CASRPLAGNIIREAFF
>TRBV6-1|TRBJ2-3
CASSEGYTSGFTDTQYF
>TRBV6-6|TRBJ2-7
CASSNGGAYEQYF
>TRBV7-2|TRBJ1-5
CASSQTQGAVSQPQHF
>TRBV19|TRBJ2-2
CASSIAGQYNTGELFF
>TRBV5-4|TRBJ2-7
CASSVGLDYEQYF
>TRBV9|TRBJ2-7
CASSPQGAYEQYF
>TRBV28|TRBJ2-7
CASAAGALYYEQYF
>TRBV10-3|TRBJ1-5
CAISHRAGQPQHF
>TRBV6-5|TRBJ1-1
CASSYQGITEAFF
>TRBV7-9|TRBJ1-1
CASSQTAGGTEAFF
>TRBV21-1|TRBJ1-2
CASSKARDSEFYGYTF
>TRBV29-1|TRBJ2-7
CSVEDQFNSTGGYEQYF
>TRBV10-3|TRBJ2-1
CAISVAGGTREQFF
>TRBV6-5|TRBJ1-1
CASSTSGNALTEAFF
>TRBV9|TRBJ1-2
CASSVEGGNGYTF
>TRBV7-2|TRBJ2-2
CASSLFAGTRSNTGELFF
>TRBV11-2|TRBJ2-7
CASSWKEGEQYF
>TRBV6-1|TRBJ2-2
CASSPTAPNTGELFF
>TRBV6-1|TRBJ1-4
CASSPRGGTNEKLFF
>TRBV5-1|TRBJ1-2
CASSSDPQTPRYGYTF
>TRBV11-2|TRBJ2-3
CASSANRGTQYF
>TRBV6-5|TRBJ1-3
CASSGGNTIYF
>TRBV30|TRBJ2-1
CAWSAQFRGEQFF
>TRBV30|TRBJ2-5
CAWSRGDQETQYF
>TRBV7-9|TRBJ2-7
CASSLNAAHEQYF
>TRBV19|TRBJ2-1
CASSLIRVSYNEQFF
>TRBV6-6|TRBJ2-1
CASSYSNRGRWNEQFF
>TRBV6-1|TRBJ1-5
CASSALTGGIQPQHF
>TRBV18|TRBJ1-6
CASSPAGQGSSPLHF
>TRBV4-3|TRBJ2-3
CASSQNLGQSTDTQYF
>TRBV7-9|TRBJ2-1
CASSGSGGAGNEQFF
>TRBV30|TRBJ2-5
CAWSRGDQETQYF
>TRBV19|TRBJ1-6
CASSIGSSYNSPLHF